The 19 T cell receptor beta chains listed next were all sequenced from one sample in a study of blood T cell repertoires in COVID-19. The assay was immunoSEQ multiplex PCR, and TCRdb's table has in-frame clones only and misses some. The sample yields more than 150,000 clones, more than 85% seen once. Sequences were obtained from peripheral blood. These TCRs come from a man in his fifties or sixties with acute or convalescent COVID-19.

The genes are TRBV2 and TRBJ2-2, with D perhaps matching TRBD1 (6 bases). V lost 6 bases and J 1 base, leaving 9 bases between the germline ends. The CDR3 length is 14 residues. CDR1 is SNHLY, CDR2 FYNNEI, per germline. The CDR3 DNA follows: TGTGCCAGCAGGGCACAGGGGAACACCGGGGAGCTGTTTTTT. Amino acid sequence: CASRAQGNTGELFF. The whole variable domain, filled in from reference TRBV2 and TRBJ2-2, reads EPEVTQTPSHQVTQMGQEVILRCVPISNHLYFYWYRQILGQKVEFLVSFYNNEISEKSEIFDDQFSVERPDGSNFTLKIRSTKLEDSAMYFCASRAQGNTGELFFGEGSRLTVL.

The CDR3 DNA is TGTGCCAGCTCACCAGGCCAGATACTAGCAACTAATGAAAAACTGTTTTTT. Amino acids: CASSPGQILATNEKLFF. The V and J genes are TRBV18 and TRBJ1-4; D gene unclear. V was cut by 2 bases and J by 0 bases, with 13 bases left in between. The germline V gene has CDR1 KGHSH and CDR2 LQKENI. There are 17 residues in the CDR3.

For this clone: In the same sample, other DNA sequences code for this CDR3. The chain uses TRBV28 and TRBJ2-7; 7 nucleotides align to TRBD2. V trimming: 4 bases; J trimming: 2 bases; junction bases outside the gene matches: 5. CDR3 length: 14 residues. The germline V gene has CDR1 MDHEN and CDR2 SYDVKM. For the CDR3, the DNA is TGTGCCAGCAGTTCCGGGACTACCACCTACGAGCAGTACTTC. It yields the protein CASSSGTTTYEQYF. Filled out from reference TRBV28 and TRBJ2-7, the complete variable domain reads DVKVTQSSRYLVKRTGEKVFLECVQDMDHENMFWYRQDPGLGLRLIYFSYDVKMKEKGDIPEGYSVSREKKERFSLILESASTNQTSMYLCASSSGTTTYEQYFGPGTRLTVT.

The rearrangement uses TRBV2 and TRBJ2-5; possible D gene TRBD1, 6 bases. Trimming took off 7 bases at V and 2 bases at J, with 14 bases between the two ends. CDR3 length equals 14 residues. The V gene's germline CDR1 is SNHLY and CDR2 FYNNEI. The chain's CDR3 is CASNSDRFQETQYF. The CDR3 DNA sequence: TGTGCCAGCAACTCTGACAGGTTTCAAGAGACCCAGTACTTC.

The chain combines TRBV7-3 with TRBJ2-1; D gene unclear. The germline V gene has CDR1 SGHTA and CDR2 FQGTGA. V was trimmed by 6 bases and J by 6 bases, leaving 12 bases between them. This CDR3 region has 13 residues. The CDR3: CASSWRDPNEQFF. The DNA for the CDR3 is TGTGCCAGCAGTTGGAGAGACCCCAATGAGCAGTTCTTC.

The CDR3 bases are TGTGCCAGCAGTGACGACAGGTCTAACACCATATATTTT. This gives the protein CASSDDRSNTIYF. The chain joins TRBV6-1 to TRBJ1-3, with a tentative D call TRBD1 (6 bases). The germline V and J ends were trimmed by 3 bases and 7 bases, with 10 bases remaining between them. Germline assignment: CDR1 MNHNS and CDR2 SASEGT. The CDR3 contains 13 residues.

V and J are TRBV29-1 and TRBJ1-4, with no clear D. The germline V gene has CDR1 SQVTM and CDR2 ANQGSEA. The CDR3 loop spans 12 amino acids. V lost 4 bases and J lost 6, with 9 bases in between. The DNA of the CDR3 is TGCAGCGTTGCGGACGGGGATGAAAAACTGTTTTTT. Translating gives CSVADGDEKLFF.

The chain joins TRBV10-3 to TRBJ2-7, with D tentatively TRBD1 (7 bases). V was clipped by 6 bases and J by 6 bases, with 15 bases between them. Per the germline V gene, CDR1 is ENHRY and CDR2 is SYGVKD. CDR3 length equals 13 residues. The CDR3 spells CAIREGATFEQYF. CDR3 bases: TGTGCCATCAGGGAGGGGGCCACTTTCGAGCAGTACTTC.

The rearrangement joins TRBV3-1 (or the pseudogene TRBV3-2) to TRBJ2-3, with 11 positions matching TRBD2. With V trimmed by 3 bases and J by 0 bases, 2 bases remained unmatched. The CDR3 has 16 residues. Germline V gene lookup returns CDR1 LGHDT and CDR2 YNNKEL (reference sequence). CDR3 bases: TGTGCCAGCAGCCAGGGACTAGCGGCGAGCACAGATACGCAGTATTTT. This encodes CASSQGLAASTDTQYF.

The genes are TRBV18 and TRBJ2-1, with D possibly matching TRBD1 (6 bases). V shed 5 bases and J shed 4 bases, with 12 bases lying between them. Germline CDR1 KGHSH, CDR2 LQKENI. This CDR3 has 14 amino acids. CDR3 bases: TGTGCCAGCTCAGTGAAGACAGGTTACAATGAGCAGTTCTTC. Translating gives CASSVKTGYNEQFF.

The CDR3 DNA reads TGTGCCAGCAGTTACGGGACAGGGGGCACTGAAGCTTTCTTT. It is translated as CASSYGTGGTEAFF. This sequence joins TRBV6-5 and TRBJ1-1; the match to TRBD1 covers 11 bases. The CDR3 totals 14 residues. V lost 2 bases to trimming and J lost 4 bases; unmatched junction nucleotides: 0. From germline, CDR1 is MNHEY and CDR2 SVGAGI.

This chain links TRBV30 with TRBJ2-7, with a tentative D call TRBD1 (5 bases). The CDR3 has 12 residues. Trimming left V 3 bases short and J 4 bases short, with 10 bases between. CDR1 and CDR2 from the germline V gene are GTSNPN and SVGIG (reference sequence). DNA for the CDR3: TGTGCCTGGAGCGAGCAGGGTTACGAGCAGTACTTC. As protein: CAWSEQGYEQYF.

The chain recombines TRBV18 with TRBJ2-7, with D perhaps matching TRBD1 (6 bases). Germline V gives CDR1 KGHSH, CDR2 LQKENI. This CDR3 is built from 13 residues. V was pared by 4 bases and J by 5 bases, with 12 bases between. In DNA form, the CDR3 reads TGTGCCAGCTCACTCACACAGGGAGACGAGCAGTACTTC. It codes for CASSLTQGDEQYF. Supplemented by reference TRBV18 and TRBJ2-7, the full variable domain reads NAGVMQNPRHLVRRRGQEARLRCSPMKGHSHVYWYRQLPEEGLKFMVYLQKENIIDESGMPKERFSAEFPKEGPSILRIQQVVRGDSAAYFCASSLTQGDEQYFGPGTRLTVT.

The V and J genes are TRBV19 and TRBJ2-7; 9 nucleotides line up with TRBD1. V trimming: 8 bases; J trimming: 0 bases; junction bases outside the gene matches: 5. The V gene's germline CDR1 is LNHDA and CDR2 SQIVND (reference sequence). CDR3 length: 14 residues. This CDR3 reads CASQDRGYSYEQYF. CDR3 in DNA: TGTGCCAGTCAGGACAGGGGTTACTCCTACGAGCAGTACTTC.

This chain connects TRBV5-4 to TRBJ2-1; 9 nucleotides align to TRBD2. V shed 6 bases and J 0 bases; nucleotides not matched to a gene: 4. This CDR3 region has 15 residues. In germline, CDR1 is SGHNT, CDR2 YYREEE (reference sequence). The CDR3 nucleotides read TGTGCCAGCAAGGTAGCGGGGGCCTCCTACAATGAGCAGTTCTTC. Translating gives CASKVAGASYNEQFF. The full variable domain, in which reference TRBV5-4 and TRBJ2-1 provide the parts outside the CDR3, is ETGVTQSPTHLIKTRGQQVTLRCSSQSGHNTVSWYQQALGQGPQFIFQYYREEENGRGNFPPRFSGLQFPNYSSELNVNALELDDSALYLCASKVAGASYNEQFFGPGTRLTVL.

The CDR3 DNA is TGTGCCAGCAGCCAAGGGGCCAGGGGGAACACTGAAGCTTTCTTT. It specifies CASSQGARGNTEAFF. This chain uses TRBV4-2 with TRBJ1-1; D perhaps matches TRBD1 (6 bases). The V end was cut by 1 base, the J end by 1 base, with 10 bases between. Per germline, CDR1 LGHNA and CDR2 YNFKEQ. CDR3 size: 15 residues.

The genes are TRBV7-9 and TRBJ2-3, with D tentatively TRBD2 (5 bases). The CDR3 has 14 residues. Trimming cost V 7 bases and J 2 bases, with 13 bases left between them. Germline CDR1 reads SEHNR; CDR2 reads FQNEAQ (reference sequence). CDR3 sequence reads: CASTSGGDTDTQYF. The DNA for the CDR3 is TGTGCCAGCACGAGCGGAGGCGACACAGATACGCAGTATTTT.

This chain links TRBV24-1 with TRBJ2-1, with 8 nucleotides matching TRBD2. Germline CDR1 is KGHDR and CDR2 is SFDVKD. V lost 7 bases to trimming and J lost 6 bases; unmatched junction nucleotides: 10. The length of the CDR3 is 15 residues. The CDR3 reads CATRESGSGSNEQFF. The CDR3 DNA reads TGTGCCACCAGGGAGAGCGGGAGCGGATCCAATGAGCAGTTCTTC.

The genes are TRBV3-1 (or the pseudogene TRBV3-2) and TRBJ1-6; a possible D gene is TRBD1 (6 bases). CDR1 and CDR2 from the germline V gene are LGHDT and YNNKEL (reference sequence). The CDR3 sequence is 14 residues long. Deletions cut 10 bases from V and 7 bases from J, with 17 bases between. The CDR3 sequence: CATTGGGENSPLHF. DNA of the CDR3: TGTGCCACCACGGGGGGGGGCGAAAATTCACCCCTCCACTTT.